A single sample gave rise to the 22 T cell receptor beta chains below, sequenced in a study of CD8+CD57+ T cells in acquired aplastic anemia. An expansion of CD8+CD57+ cells by flow cytometry had been shown in patients chosen for sequencing. Genomic DNA was employed as the template in profiling TCR beta VDJ and CDR3. One entry per CDR3 protein results from TCRdb running MiXCR on the reads. The repertoire holds approximately 470,000 distinct CDR3 sequences, around 30% seen once, with less than 1% in the top ten. Sequenced input: sorted CD4+, CD8+, or CD8+CD57+ T cells (not recorded which) from PBMCs. Receptors originate from a human donor with aplastic anemia.

V and J are TRBV15 and TRBJ2-5; D is perhaps TRBD1 or TRBD2 (6 bases each). Germline CDR1 and CDR2: LNHNV and YYDKDF (reference sequence). This CDR3 contains 18 residues. V was shortened by 3 bases and J by 2 bases, with 22 bases between the two germline ends. The CDR3 DNA sequence: TGTGCCACCAGCAGTGAAGGATCGTGGGGGGCGGGGCAAGAGACCCAGTACTTC. As protein: CATSSEGSWGAGQETQYF.

This clonotype was counted only a few times. The CDR3 reads CSARDSWDGSNQPQHF. The DNA of the CDR3 is TGCAGTGCTAGAGATTCTTGGGACGGTTCGAATCAGCCCCAGCATTTT. V and J are TRBV20-1 and TRBJ1-5; tentatively, D is TRBD1 (5 bases). Between the trimmed V and J ends, which lost 0 bases and 4 bases, there was a span of 16 bases. The CDR3 covers 16 residues. Per the germline V gene, CDR1 is DFQATT and CDR2 is SNEGSKA (reference sequence).

V and J are TRBV29-1 and TRBJ1-4; no clear D gene. Trimming left V 7 bases short and J 5 bases short, with 11 bases between. This CDR3 has 12 amino acids. Germline CDR1 SQVTM, CDR2 ANQGSEA. The CDR3 sequence is CSAAGGNEKLFF. CDR3 nucleotide sequence: TGCAGCGCGGCGGGAGGAAATGAAAAACTGTTTTTT.

V gene TRBV6-4 combines with J gene TRBJ1-1, with D perhaps matching TRBD1 (5 bases). The V gene lost 3 bases and the J gene lost 5 bases, with 10 bases spanning the gap. The CDR3 length is 13 residues. The germline CDR1 and CDR2 sequences are MRHNA and SNTAGT. The CDR3 is CASSEFRGTEAFF. The CDR3 coding sequence is TGTGCCAGCAGTGAGTTCCGGGGGACTGAAGCTTTCTTT.

This clonotype was seen ten or more times. The chain carries TRBV9 and TRBJ2-5, with a weak D call TRBD2 (5 bases). This CDR3 has 15 amino acids. CDR1 and CDR2 from the germline V gene are SGDLS and YYNGEE. Trimming took off 0 bases at V and 4 bases at J, with 13 bases between the two ends. The CDR3 sequence is CASSVEGVRGETQYF. The CDR3 DNA is TGTGCCAGCAGCGTAGAAGGAGTTCGGGGAGAGACCCAGTACTTC.

The rearrangement links TRBV24-1 to TRBJ2-7; TRBD1 aligns across 7 bases. Germline V CDR1 and CDR2: KGHDR, SFDVKD. The ends lost 4 bases at V and 3 bases at J; junction bases unmatched: 2. CDR3 length: 13 amino acids. The CDR3 nucleotides read TGTGCCACCAGTGACTGGGACAGCTACGAGCAGTACTTC. Its protein product is CATSDWDSYEQYF.

On this clonotype: Just one base apart from a much larger clone, this may be a read error. The chain joins TRBV25-1 to TRBJ2-7; possibly TRBD2 for D (5 bases). This CDR3 has 14 amino acids. Trimming removed 6 bases at V and 2 bases at J, with 14 bases between. The V gene's germline CDR1 is MGHDK and CDR2 SYGVNS. The CDR3 DNA reads as TGTGCCAGCAGCTTAGAGCGGTCCCCCTACGAGCAGTACTTC. Amino acids: CASSLERSPYEQYF.

This clonotype has ten or more counts. CDR3 sequence: CAISGGTSGTSTDTQYF. The CDR3 DNA reads as TGTGCCATCAGTGGAGGGACTAGCGGGACTAGCACAGATACGCAGTATTTT. The chain uses TRBV10-3 and TRBJ2-3; TRBD2 aligns across 13 bases. This CDR3 contains 17 residues. The V gene end was trimmed by 4 bases and the J gene end by 0 bases; junction bases not matched to a gene: 4. Germline CDR1 and CDR2: ENHRY and SYGVKD.

This clonotype was seen repeatedly, ten times or more. The chain couples TRBV6-1 to TRBJ2-7; D is ambiguous. The germline CDR1 and CDR2 sequences are MNHNS and SASEGT. The CDR3 runs to 14 residues. V was clipped by 11 bases and J by 3 bases, with 20 bases between them. The CDR3, as DNA: TGTGCCCAACTCCTAAGGTCGGGTGGCTACGAGCAGTACTTC. Residues: CAQLLRSGGYEQYF.

The table lists this clonotype with a few counts. The rearrangement uses TRBV11-2 and TRBJ2-2; 15 bases are a match to TRBD2. V lost 1 base and J lost 8; bases outside the gene matches: 8. CDR1 and CDR2 (germline): SGHAT, FQNNGV. There are 18 residues in the CDR3. The CDR3 DNA sequence: TGTGCCAGCAGCTTAGGCGGGACTAGCGGGGGGCCTGAGGGGGAGCTGTTTTTT. Residues: CASSLGGTSGGPEGELFF.

The rearrangement joins TRBV19 to TRBJ2-1; a possible D gene is TRBD1 (7 bases). V was pared by 4 bases and J by 10 bases, with 17 bases between. Germline CDR1 and CDR2: LNHDA and SQIVND (reference sequence). CDR3 length equals 14 residues. DNA for the CDR3: TGTGCCAGTAGTAACCCAGGGGGGTTGGGGGAGCAGTTCTTC. Translating it yields CASSNPGGLGEQFF.

This clonotype showed up just a few times. The chain employs TRBV7-9 and TRBJ2-1; D gene ambiguous. The V gene's germline CDR1 is SEHNR and CDR2 FQNEAQ (reference sequence). V was trimmed by 2 bases and J by 15 bases, leaving 17 bases between them. This CDR3 has 13 amino acids. CDR3 sequence reads: CASSLFPESRVFF. CDR3 DNA: TGTGCCAGCAGCTTATTTCCGGAGTCCCGGGTGTTCTTC.

V usage is TRBV6-4 and J usage is TRBJ2-2; tentatively, D is TRBD1 (5 bases). Trimming took off 0 bases at V and 4 bases at J, with 12 bases between the two ends. The CDR3 has 16 residues. The germline V gene encodes CDR1 MRHNA and CDR2 SNTAGT. The CDR3 protein is CASSDSGRRVTGELFF. The DNA for the CDR3 is TGTGCCAGCAGTGACTCAGGGCGCAGGGTCACCGGGGAGCTGTTTTTT.

The V gene is TRBV20-1, the J gene TRBJ2-7; 9 bases agree with TRBD1. The CDR3 consists of 16 residues. Germline trimming cut 1 base from V and 3 bases from J; bases unmatched to any gene: 10. Germline V gives CDR1 DFQATT, CDR2 SNEGSKA (reference sequence). Here the CDR3 reads CSARGGDLDRGYEQYF. Here the CDR3 DNA reads TGCAGTGCTAGAGGGGGGGATCTGGACAGGGGCTACGAGCAGTACTTC.

In its sample, this clonotype was seen a few times. The chain joins TRBV25-1 to TRBJ2-3; D might be TRBD1 or TRBD2, each matching 6 bases. Germline CDR1 reads MGHDK; CDR2 reads SYGVNS. The length of the CDR3 is 15 residues. Trimming left V 8 bases short and J 2 bases short, with 17 bases between. CDR3 residues: CASGTGTTPTDTQYF. In nucleotides, the CDR3 is TGTGCCAGCGGGACTGGGACAACTCCCACAGATACGCAGTATTTT.

The J gene is TRBJ2-3, the V gene TRBV20-1; 12 nucleotides agree with TRBD2. This CDR3 comprises 18 residues. Germline V lookup: CDR1 DFQATT, CDR2 SNEGSKA (reference sequence). Losses at the gene ends were 1 base for V and 1 base for J; bases not matched to a gene: 9. The chain's CDR3 is CSARVGLAGGLGTDTQYF. In nucleotides, the CDR3 is TGCAGTGCTAGAGTAGGGCTAGCGGGGGGGCTAGGCACAGATACGCAGTATTTT.

This clonotype came up a few times. Since a much larger clone is just one base distant, this may be a read error. The chain uses TRBV29-1 and TRBJ2-2; D unresolved. CDR3 length: 11 residues. Germline CDR1 and CDR2: SQVTM and ANQGSEA. V lost 5 bases to trimming and J lost 4 bases, with 5 bases between them. CDR3 DNA: TGCAGCGTTCTGAGCACCGGGGAGCTGTTTTTT. It specifies CSVLSTGELFF.

This clonotype showed up many times. The chain combines TRBV2 with TRBJ2-7; 8 nucleotides match TRBD1. The CDR3 length is 13 residues. J gave up 3 bases and V 7 bases, and 5 bases lay outside the gene matches. In germline, CDR1 is SNHLY, CDR2 FYNNEI. CDR3 loop: CASTQDRDYEQYF. The CDR3 region has the DNA TGTGCCAGCACCCAGGACAGGGACTACGAGCAGTACTTC.

The chain has TRBV18 and TRBJ2-7, with D perhaps TRBD1 (5 bases). The CDR3 runs 13 residues. CDR1 and CDR2 (germline): KGHSH, LQKENI. Deletions cut 5 bases from V and 6 bases from J, with 14 bases between. CDR3 sequence: CASSSQRGFEQYF. As DNA, the CDR3 is TGTGCCAGCTCATCACAAAGGGGATTCGAGCAGTACTTC.

As for this clonotype: A clone one base away is much larger, so this may be a read error. The J gene is TRBJ2-1, the V gene TRBV19, with D possibly matching TRBD1 (6 bases). The V gene's germline CDR1 is LNHDA and CDR2 SQIVND (reference sequence). The CDR3 consists of 15 residues. The CDR3 sequence: CASSTLTGSGNGQFF. The DNA of the CDR3 is TGTGCCAGTAGTACCTTGACAGGTTCGGGCAATGGGCAGTTCTTC.

The chain couples TRBV29-1 to TRBJ2-2; D is perhaps TRBD2 (5 bases). Trimming pared 6 bases from V and 3 bases from J, leaving 23 bases between. The CDR3 consists of 17 residues. CDR1 is SQVTM and CDR2 is ANQGSEA in the germline V gene. The CDR3 sequence is CSVIWTGYGGYTGELFF. The CDR3, as DNA: TGCAGCGTGATTTGGACGGGGTATGGTGGCTACACCGGGGAGCTGTTTTTT.

This clonotype was found many times. The V gene is TRBV19, the J gene TRBJ2-3; D perhaps matches TRBD1 (5 bases). The CDR3 runs 13 residues. Between the trimmed V and J ends, which lost 6 bases and 0 bases, there was a span of 7 bases. Germline V gene sequence: CDR1 LNHDA, CDR2 SQIVND (reference sequence). CDR3 in DNA: TGTGCCAGTAGGGCAGGGAGCACAGATACGCAGTATTTT. Protein sequence: CASRAGSTDTQYF.